This T cell receptor (beta chain) came from a study of T cell responses to AZD1222 COVID-19 vaccine. Whole-study findings and limits: Reportedly, close to half of spike-specific TCRs are directed against unmutated variant regions. An increase in Spike-specific TCR breadth and depth was observed after two AZD1222 doses.

This clone was counted between two and nine times. Its antigen is undetermined. Profiling relied on immunoSEQ multiplex PCR, and the TCRdb table lists in-frame clones only, not all of them. The data show 90,000 to 150,000 clones, 85% to 90% seen once. CDR3 size: 17 residues. After removal of 0 bases from V and 4 bases from J, the junction contained 9 bases not matched to a gene. Germline CDR1 is GTSNPN and CDR2 is SVGIG (reference sequence). Source: peripheral blood, taken 28 days after the second AZD1222 dose. This TCR was recovered from an adult who received the AZD1222 COVID-19 vaccine. This chain connects TRBV30 to TRBJ2-3; 11 nucleotides agree with TRBD2. The CDR3 region is CAWSVRGSGGAADTQYF. The CDR3 DNA follows: TGTGCCTGGAGTGTACGTGGTAGCGGGGGGGCCGCAGATACGCAGTATTTT. Variable domain in full (rest from reference TRBV30 and TRBJ2-3): SQTIHQWPATLVQPVGSPLSLECTVEGTSNPNLYWYRQAAGRGLQLLFYSVGIGQISSEVPQNLSASRPQDRQFILSSKKLLLSDSGFYLCAWSVRGSGGAADTQYFGPGTRLTVL.